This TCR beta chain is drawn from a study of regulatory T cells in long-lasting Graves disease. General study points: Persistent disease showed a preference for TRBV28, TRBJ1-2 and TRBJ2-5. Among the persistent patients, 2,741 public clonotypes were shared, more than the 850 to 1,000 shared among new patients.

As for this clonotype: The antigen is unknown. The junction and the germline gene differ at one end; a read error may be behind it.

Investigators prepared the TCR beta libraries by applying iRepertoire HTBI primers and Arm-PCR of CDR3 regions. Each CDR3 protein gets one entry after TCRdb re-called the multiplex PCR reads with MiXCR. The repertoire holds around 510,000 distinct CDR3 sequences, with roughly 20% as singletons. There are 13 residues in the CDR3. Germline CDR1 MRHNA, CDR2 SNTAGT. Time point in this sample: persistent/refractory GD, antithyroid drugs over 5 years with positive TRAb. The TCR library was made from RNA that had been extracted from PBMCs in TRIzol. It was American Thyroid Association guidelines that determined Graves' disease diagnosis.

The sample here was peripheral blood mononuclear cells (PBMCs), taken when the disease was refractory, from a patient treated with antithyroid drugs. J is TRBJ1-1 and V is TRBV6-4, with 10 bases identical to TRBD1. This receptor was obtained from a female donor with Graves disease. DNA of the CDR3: TGTGCCAGCAGAGGATGGACAGGGGGTGAAGCTTCCTTT. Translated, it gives CASRGWTGGEASF.